This T cell receptor beta chain derives from a study of cytomegalovirus exposure and HLA in healthy donors. Study information: There were 350 to 450 genotyped donors. Of these, 81% fell in the genetic ancestry cluster associated with self-reported Caucasian donors. The study, taken as a whole, reports: Productive rates of about 87% or about 30% were seen for most TCR beta V segments in an earlier analysis. A later look showed TCR association rates differing by HLA locus, highest for DRB1 and lowest for HLA-C.

On this clone: Its antigen is unidentified.

It was with 60 Vbeta and 13 Jbeta primers that the PCR ran. Sequencing was performed with immunoSEQ multiplex PCR; in TCRdb, only in-frame clones are kept and a portion is missing. The repertoire holds more than 95,000 clones, with around 78% as singletons. Nominal health characterized the donors when sampled, though unrecorded immune exposures were likely. This CDR3 comprises 15 residues. Trimming took 5 bases from V and 5 from J; bases not matched to a gene: 6. The V gene's germline CDR1 is SEHNR and CDR2 FQNEAQ (reference sequence). This TCR was recovered from a middle-aged man in good health and CMV-seronegative. V gene TRBV7-9 combines with J gene TRBJ1-6, with 7 bases lining up with TRBD1. The sample was PBMCs. The DNA of the CDR3 is TGTGCCAGCAGCCCCCTGACAGGGAATAATTCACCCCTCCACTTT. Protein: CASSPLTGNNSPLHF.